Each of the 20 T cell receptor beta chains below was sequenced from the same sample in a study of shared clonotypes between healthy human individuals. The method was immunoSEQ multiplex PCR; TCRdb's version includes in-frame clones alone and lacks a portion of them. Of roughly 1,600,000 clones in the sample, roughly 98.5% are singletons; the top ten hold 0.36%. Sequenced sample: naive CD4+ T cells sorted from blood. The sample's subset: CD45RA+ positively selected. These receptors originate from a man aged 30-40 years in good health.

CDR3 nucleotides: TGTGCCACCAGCAAGGGACTAGCGGGAAGAGAGACCCAGTACTTC. It specifies CATSKGLAGRETQYF. The J gene is TRBJ2-5, the V gene TRBV15; TRBD2 aligns across 13 bases. The CDR3 sequence is 15 residues long. Germline CDR1 LNHNV, CDR2 YYDKDF (reference sequence). Trimming cost V 4 bases and J 4 bases; bases outside gene matches: 3.

V gene TRBV7-8 combines with J gene TRBJ2-5, with 10 bases matching TRBD2. Unmatched junction bases numbered 5, after V lost 0 bases and J lost 1 base. Looked up from germline, CDR1 is SGHVS and CDR2 is FQNEAQ. This CDR3 region has 17 residues. The CDR3 protein is CASSLARSGRSQETQYF. The CDR3, as DNA: TGTGCCAGCAGCTTAGCGCGTAGCGGGAGGTCCCAAGAGACCCAGTACTTC.

About this clone: Other DNA sequences in the same sample also yield this CDR3. This chain joins TRBV6-5 and TRBJ2-7; a possible D gene is TRBD2 (6 bases). V dropped 1 base and J dropped 6 bases, with 7 bases sitting between them. Germline V gene sequence: CDR1 MNHEY, CDR2 SVGAGI. CDR3 length: 12 amino acids. CDR3 residues: CASSYLGGEQYF. The CDR3 DNA follows: TGTGCCAGCAGTTACTTGGGGGGCGAGCAGTACTTC.

V usage is TRBV28 and J usage is TRBJ1-5; the D is unclear. V lost 4 bases to trimming and J lost 3 bases, with 7 bases between them. Germline-derived CDR1 and CDR2 are MDHEN and SYDVKM. This CDR3 comprises 13 residues. The DNA of the CDR3 is TGTGCCAGCAGTTCGGGGAACAATCAGCCCCAGCATTTT. Its protein is CASSSGNNQPQHF.

The chain uses TRBV7-2 and TRBJ2-2; D is unclear. This CDR3 is built from 14 residues. The germline V and J ends were trimmed by 8 bases and 0 bases, with 10 bases remaining between them. CDR1 is SGHTA and CDR2 is FQGNSA in the germline V gene. CDR3 sequence: CASGPPTNTGELFF. The CDR3 DNA follows: TGTGCCAGCGGGCCACCAACGAACACCGGGGAGCTGTTTTTT.

V is TRBV5-6 and J is TRBJ2-7; 7 bases agree with TRBD2. Germline-derived CDR1 and CDR2 are SGHDT and YYEEEE. The V gene end was trimmed by 1 base and the J gene end by 7 bases; junction bases not matched to a gene: 14. The CDR3 runs to 16 residues. Here the CDR3 reads CASSLITSGTLGEQYF. The CDR3 bases are TGTGCCAGCAGCTTGATTACGAGCGGGACCTTGGGGGAGCAGTACTTC.

This clone was counted a single time. The chain combines TRBV25-1 with TRBJ1-1; 8 nucleotides line up with TRBD1. V lost 3 bases, J lost 1 base, and 4 bases stayed unmatched. This CDR3 has 15 amino acids. CDR1 is MGHDK, CDR2 SYGVNS, per germline. DNA for the CDR3: TGTGCCAGCAGTGATCCGGGGACAGGGAACACTGAAGCTTTCTTT. As protein: CASSDPGTGNTEAFF.

As regards this clone: The sample holds other DNA sequences that translate to the same CDR3. The V gene is TRBV7-2, the J gene TRBJ2-7; D unresolved. V shed 1 base and J shed 4 bases, with 5 bases lying between them. CDR3 length: 12 amino acids. Per the germline V gene, CDR1 is SGHTA and CDR2 is FQGNSA. This CDR3 is CASSLERYEQYF. In nucleotides, the CDR3 is TGTGCCAGCAGCTTAGAGAGATACGAGCAGTACTTC.

The chain combines TRBV19 with TRBJ2-1; perhaps TRBD2 as D (6 bases). The germline gives CDR1 LNHDA, CDR2 SQIVND (reference sequence). V dropped 4 bases and J dropped 3 bases, with 22 bases sitting between them. The CDR3 is 18 residues long. The CDR3 DNA is TGTGCCAGTAGTAAGAGTGCGTCCACCTGGGACTTCTACAATGAGCAGTTCTTC. It codes for CASSKSASTWDFYNEQFF.

The rearrangement uses TRBV18 and TRBJ2-7, with no clear D. V lost 3 bases and J lost 6, with 9 bases in between. The CDR3 runs to 12 residues. Germline CDR1 and CDR2: KGHSH and LQKENI. CDR3: CASSPSMVEQYF. The CDR3 nucleotides read TGTGCCAGCTCACCCTCGATGGTCGAGCAGTACTTC.

V is TRBV19 and J is TRBJ1-1; 7 bases map to TRBD1. This CDR3 comprises 17 residues. Germline assignment: CDR1 LNHDA and CDR2 SQIVND (reference sequence). V lost 2 bases to trimming and J lost 0 bases; unmatched junction nucleotides: 9. DNA for the CDR3: TGTGCCAGTAGTATATATCTTCGGGACAGAATGAACACTGAAGCTTTCTTT. Its protein product is CASSIYLRDRMNTEAFF.

In regard to this clone: Sequence at one end of the junction differs from germline and may be a read error. The chain employs TRBV9 and TRBJ2-5; no clear D. Germline CDR1 reads SGDLS; CDR2 reads YYNGEE. The CDR3 consists of 13 residues. The CDR3 sequence is CASSVSLDNPQHF. CDR3 bases: TGTGCCAGCAGCGTATCACTCGATAACCCCCAACACTTC. The variable domain in full, completed from reference TRBV9 and TRBJ2-5, reads DSGVTQTPKHLITATGQRVTLRCSPRSGDLSVYWYQQSLDQGLQFLIQYYNGEERAKGNILERFSAQQFPDLHSELNLSSLELGDSALYFCASSVSLDNPQHFGPGTRLLVL.

The chain recombines TRBV4-2 with TRBJ1-5; D is unresolved. CDR3 length: 15 residues. With 0 bases removed from V and 6 bases from J, the gap between germline ends came to 12 bases. CDR1 and CDR2 from the germline V gene are LGHNA and YNFKEQ. CDR3 protein: CASSQDTRFVQPQHF. CDR3 bases: TGTGCCAGCAGCCAAGATACCAGGTTTGTTCAGCCCCAGCATTTT.

The genes are TRBV13 and TRBJ2-3; D is unclear. The CDR3 runs 15 residues. Germline CDR1 reads PRHDT; CDR2 reads FYEKMQ (reference sequence). The germline V and J ends were trimmed by 2 bases and 3 bases, with 12 bases remaining between them. The CDR3 DNA sequence: TGTGCCAGCAGCTTAAGACTGCTGGGTACAGATACGCAGTATTTT. Protein product: CASSLRLLGTDTQYF. The full variable domain, rest sourced from reference TRBV13 and TRBJ2-3, is AAGVIQSPRHLIKEKRETATLKCYPIPRHDTVYWYQQGPGQDPQFLISFYEKMQSDKGSIPDRFSAQQFSDYHSELNMSSLELGDSALYFCASSLRLLGTDTQYFGPGTRLTVL.

The chain joins TRBV27 to TRBJ2-5; the D is unclear. Germline V gives CDR1 MNHEY, CDR2 SMNVEV (reference sequence). The CDR3 runs to 14 residues. V was trimmed by 0 bases and J by 6 bases, leaving 11 bases between them. In nucleotides, the CDR3 is TGTGCCAGCAGTTTATCCGGCTCGGTTCAGACCCAGTACTTC. Its translation: CASSLSGSVQTQYF.

V and J are TRBV7-2 and TRBJ1-3, with a weak D call TRBD1 (6 bases). Germline CDR1 reads SGHTA; CDR2 reads FQGNSA. V dropped 2 bases and J dropped 4 bases, with 9 bases sitting between them. The CDR3 has 14 amino acids. CDR3 in DNA: TGTGCCAGCAGCTTATCAGGGGTCGGAAACACCATATATTTT. It translates to CASSLSGVGNTIYF.

The chain couples TRBV5-1 to TRBJ2-2; D perhaps matches TRBD1 (6 bases). Germline assignment: CDR1 SGHRS and CDR2 YFSETQ. This CDR3 region has 14 residues. V lost 3 bases and J 3 bases, leaving 9 bases between the germline ends. CDR3 bases: TGCGCCAGCAGCTACAGGGTGGACACCGGGGAGCTGTTTTTT. It codes for CASSYRVDTGELFF.

This chain uses TRBV15 with TRBJ2-5; TRBD1 matches at 9 bases. There are 14 residues in the CDR3. Germline V CDR1 and CDR2: LNHNV, YYDKDF (reference sequence). J lost 4 bases, V lost 8 bases, and 8 bases had no gene match. The CDR3 DNA follows: TGTGCCACCCGACGACAGGGGGAAGGAGAGACCCAGTACTTC. Translating gives CATRRQGEGETQYF.

This clone is a singleton in its sample. The chain joins TRBV19 to TRBJ2-2, with D possibly TRBD1 on 5 matching bases. V gave up 7 bases and J gave up 0 bases, with 6 bases separating them. This CDR3 is built from 13 residues. CDR1 and CDR2 from the germline V gene are LNHDA and SQIVND (reference sequence). CDR3 loop: CASTRANTGELFF. The CDR3 DNA is TGTGCCAGTACCAGGGCGAACACCGGGGAGCTGTTTTTT.

The J gene is TRBJ2-3, the V gene TRBV7-9, with TRBD2 matching 10 bases. After removal of 5 bases from V and 5 bases from J, the junction contained 10 bases not matched to a gene. This CDR3 contains 16 residues. Per germline, CDR1 SEHNR and CDR2 FQNEAQ (reference sequence). DNA of the CDR3: TGTGCCAGCAGCCCGGGGACTAGCGTGAATGAAGATACGCAGTATTTT. Amino acid sequence: CASSPGTSVNEDTQYF.